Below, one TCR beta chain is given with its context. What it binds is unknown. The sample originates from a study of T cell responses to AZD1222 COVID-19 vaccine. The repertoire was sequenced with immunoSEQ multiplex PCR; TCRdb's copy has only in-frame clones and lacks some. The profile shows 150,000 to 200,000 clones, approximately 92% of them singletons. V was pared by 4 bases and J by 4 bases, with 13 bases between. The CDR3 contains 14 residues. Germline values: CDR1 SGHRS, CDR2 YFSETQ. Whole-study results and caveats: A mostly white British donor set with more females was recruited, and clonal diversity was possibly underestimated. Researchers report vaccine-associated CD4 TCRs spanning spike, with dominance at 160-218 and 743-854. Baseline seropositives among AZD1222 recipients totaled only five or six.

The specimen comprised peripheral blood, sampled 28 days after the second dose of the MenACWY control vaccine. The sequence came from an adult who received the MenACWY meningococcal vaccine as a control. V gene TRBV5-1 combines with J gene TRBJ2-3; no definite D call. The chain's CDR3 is CASSAQVAADTQYF. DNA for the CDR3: TGCGCCAGCAGCGCGCAGGTGGCGGCAGATACGCAGTATTTT.